This TCR beta chain was captured in a study of blood T cell repertoires in COVID-19. The overall study: Some COVID-19 samples were acute and others convalescent; all came from the United States, Italy and Spain.

Profiled with immunoSEQ multiplex PCR; TCRdb holds only in-frame clones, not every one. There are 210,000 or so clones in the sample; approximately 80% occur only once, and under 10% lies in the top ten. This clone has just a few counts. V was pared by 0 bases and J by 8 bases, with 7 bases between. The CDR3 length is 13 residues. The chain is built from TRBV23-1 and TRBJ1-4; no reliable D call. TRBV23-1 carries the ORF label, with uncertain function. The clonotype comes from a woman of 80 years or more with COVID-19, enrolled during active disease. Sequencing was carried out using peripheral blood. CDR3 residues: CASSQSASEKLFF. Here the CDR3 DNA reads TGCGCCAGCAGTCAATCGGCCTCGGAAAAACTGTTTTTT.